This TCR beta chain was recorded in a study of blood T cell repertoires in COVID-19. Germline trimming cut 6 bases from V and 1 base from J; bases unmatched to any gene: 10. There are 16 residues in the CDR3. Germline V CDR1 and CDR2: MNHEY, SMNVEV (reference sequence). This table comes from immunoSEQ multiplex PCR, and its TCRdb copy is limited to in-frame clones, with some not included. The sample has 200,000 to 250,000 clones; 87% are singletons. Sequenced: PBMCs or T cells enriched from blood (not recorded which). The origin of this receptor is a woman aged 25 to 45 with acute COVID-19. V and J are TRBV27 and TRBJ2-3, with 7 bases aligning to TRBD1. In DNA form, the CDR3 reads TGTGCCAGCAGCCGTACAGGGGTGGATGGCACAGATACGCAGTATTTT. It codes for CASSRTGVDGTDTQYF.